This record looks at one T cell receptor (beta chain) sequence and its context. The CDR3 is made up of 12 amino acids. Trimming cost V 7 bases and J 3 bases; bases outside gene matches: 2. Germline V gene lookup returns CDR1 SNHLY and CDR2 FYNNEI. The sample belongs to a study of blood T cells in healthy people across ages. Primers used in a second PCR of roughly 6 to 12 cycles were a sample-barcoded 5' primer and a J-beta primer mix. Via MiXCR, TCRdb re-called the 5' RACE reads, giving one row per CDR3 protein. The table lists roughly 550,000 distinct CDR3 sequences, 24% of them singletons, with just under 9% in the top ten. The same data also went into a second study, on T cells of mothers and their children. In that study: The study obtained over 8.5 million TCR beta CDR3 reads per mother and around 2.7 million per child.

The rearrangement uses TRBV2 and TRBJ2-7; TRBD2 matches at 8 bases. The sequence came from a boy between 10 and 17 years old in good health. Sample: blood. The CDR3 sequence: CASTTSGYEQYF. For the CDR3, the DNA is TGTGCCAGCACTACTAGCGGCTACGAGCAGTACTTC.